Given below is one T cell receptor beta chain in context. Its antigen is currently unknown. Generated by immunoSEQ multiplex PCR, the TCRdb table keeps only in-frame clones and is missing some. The sample has tens of thousands of clones; roughly 90% are singletons. These data are taken from a study of T cell responses to AZD1222 COVID-19 vaccine. As for the study in general: Second doses at about 4 or about 12 weeks were pooled. General study points: Following two doses of AZD1222, Spike-specific TCR breadth and depth rose. The donor group comprised mostly white British people and more females; the analysis possibly underestimated clonal diversity.

The sample in question was peripheral blood, obtained on day 0 of AZD1222 vaccination. The TCR comes from an adult in good health.

In DNA, the CDR3 is TGTGCCAGCAGCGCAGTAGGTGGCGAGCAGTACTTC. It codes for CASSAVGGEQYF. The V gene is TRBV7-3, the J gene TRBJ2-7, with D uncertain. CDR3 length: 12 residues. V lost 5 bases, J lost 6 bases, and 11 bases lay in between. CDR1 is SGHTA, CDR2 FQGTGA, per germline.